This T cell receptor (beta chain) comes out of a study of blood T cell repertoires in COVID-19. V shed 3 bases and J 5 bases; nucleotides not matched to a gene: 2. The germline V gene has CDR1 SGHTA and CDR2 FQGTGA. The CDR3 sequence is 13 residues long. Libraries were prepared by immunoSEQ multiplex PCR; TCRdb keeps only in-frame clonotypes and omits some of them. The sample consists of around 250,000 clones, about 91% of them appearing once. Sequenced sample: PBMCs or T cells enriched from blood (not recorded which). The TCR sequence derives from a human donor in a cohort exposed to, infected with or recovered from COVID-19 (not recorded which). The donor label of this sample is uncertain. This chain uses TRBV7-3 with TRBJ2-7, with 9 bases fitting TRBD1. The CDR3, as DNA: TGTGCCAGCAGCTTTACAGGGGGCCACGAGCAGTACTTC. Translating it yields CASSFTGGHEQYF.